This T cell receptor (beta chain) was obtained from a study of CD4 T cells in relation to SARS-CoV-2 and coronaviruses. Generated by immunoSEQ multiplex PCR, the TCRdb table keeps only in-frame clones and is missing some. This sample carries more than 35,000 clones, about 80% of them seen once, and the ten largest clones take about 2.8%. With regard to this clone: Its antigen is unknown.

The study's findings and limits: Culture-expanded clones reflect memory recall rather than primary priming during culture.

The length of the CDR3 is 17 residues. Germline lookup yields CDR1 ENHRY and CDR2 SYGVKD. V shed 1 base, J shed 5 bases, and the junction held 11 bases outside the gene matches. The sequenced sample was memory CD4+ T cells from PBMCs, cultured in vitro. The clonotype was recovered from an adult with COVID-19. The chain carries TRBV10-3 and TRBJ2-7; 10 nucleotides match TRBD2. The CDR3 sequence is CAISELGKAGGLDEQYF. The CDR3 region has the DNA TGTGCCATCAGTGAGTTAGGTAAAGCGGGAGGGCTAGACGAGCAGTACTTC.